This T cell receptor beta chain was sequenced for a study of T cells in Graves' hyperthyroidism and ophthalmopathy. Study-wide results and caveats: Blood also held most thyroid clonotypes expanded beyond 0.001. Ophthalmopathy and stable hyperthyroidism were told apart by a 13 V-J model.

The TCR beta CDR3 regions underwent amplification using RNA transcripts as the source. With the HTBI primer set, the TCR CDR3 went through a first round of RT-PCR. TCRdb called the multiplex PCR reads again in MiXCR, with one record for every CDR3 protein. The sample shows hundreds of thousands of distinct CDR3 sequences, over 35% of them seen only once. The CDR3 has 15 amino acids, counting both end residues. CDR1 and CDR2 (germline): SGHTA, FQGNSA. Concerning this clonotype: Its antigen is not known. A read error is likely, as this CDR3 ends without the conserved phenylalanine or tryptophan. No DNA is shown, since the ends of the CDR3 on it are uncertain; the CDR3 is the one TCRdb lists.

The chain is built from TRBV7-2 and TRBJ1-2; the D call of TRBD1 is as the table states it, not checked on the DNA. The source material was blood. This TCR was recovered from a man aged 18 to 30 with Graves' hyperthyroidism. Here the CDR3 reads CASSLIWDRGMATQS.